This T cell receptor (beta chain) was recorded in a study of CD8 T cells in Susac syndrome. Germline V gene data show CDR1 as LGHDT and CDR2 as YNNKEL (reference sequence). V gave up 0 bases and J gave up 6 bases, with 6 bases separating them. CDR3 length equals 13 residues. With random hexamers, reverse transcription was performed on roughly 0.45 to 1 ug of RNA. Amplification of TCR beta CDR3 across 54 Vbeta and 13 Jbeta was performed with immunoSEQ multiplex PCR. MiXCR was run by TCRdb on the immunoSEQ multiplex PCR reads, yielding one entry per CDR3 protein. In the table there are about 250,000 distinct CDR3 sequences, around 93% of which are singletons. From blood CD8+ and CD4+ T cells, the TCR beta chain was sequenced. Patients with stable or active relapsing-remitting disease, all of them treatment-naive, made up the multiple sclerosis controls.

The sequencing sample was made of CD4+ T cells from PBMCs. The V and J genes are TRBV3-1 and TRBJ2-1; D remains ambiguous. This clonotype was obtained from a human donor with multiple sclerosis. The CDR3 loop is CASSQDRANEQFF. CDR3 nucleotides: TGTGCCAGCAGCCAAGATCGAGCCAATGAGCAGTTCTTC.